The source of this TCR beta chain is a study of blood T cell repertoires in COVID-19. At the level of the study: Samples representing acute and convalescent COVID-19 were sourced from the United States, Italy and Spain. From T cells, B-cell-depleted T cells, or PBMCs came the material, which was cDNA or gDNA.

Libraries were prepared by immunoSEQ multiplex PCR; TCRdb keeps only in-frame clonotypes and omits some of them. The sample yields 55,000 to 65,000 clones, around 81% seen once. The CDR3 spans 13 residues. Looked up from germline, CDR1 is MDHEN and CDR2 is SYDVKM. Between the trimmed V and J ends, which lost 3 bases and 0 bases, there was a span of 3 bases. The receptor was derived from a woman aged 80 or older with acute or convalescent COVID-19. The V gene is TRBV28, the J gene TRBJ1-5; the D is unclear. Sequencing input: peripheral blood. CDR3 region: CASSFSSNQPQHF. The CDR3 bases are TGTGCCAGCAGTTTCAGTAGCAATCAGCCCCAGCATTTT.